These T cell receptor beta chains were read from a single sample in a study of T cells after yellow fever vaccination. TCRdb reprocessed the 5' RACE reads via MiXCR and lists one record per CDR3 protein. The sample has some 340,000 distinct CDR3 sequences, over 4% seen once. Sample: PBMCs, taken 5 days after the yellow fever booster vaccination. These receptors all come from a man younger than 35 who received the YFV17D yellow fever vaccine. Both conserved end residues are part of each CDR3. The D gene is left open where the match is weak. For some rows the clone size is stated as once, few or many, or as a class when expanded; others skip it.

>TRBD2|TRBJ2-3|TRBV7-2|few|14
CATRPGTAGDTQYF
TGTGCCACCCGCCCGGGTACAGCGGGGGATACGCAGTATTTT
>-|TRBJ2-7|TRBV30|few|12
CAWSLTLYEQYF
TGTGCCTGGAGTTTAACCTTATACGAGCAGTACTTC
>-|TRBJ2-7|TRBV4-1|many|15
CASSQTVLRGYEQYF
TGCGCCAGCAGCCAGACGGTGTTGAGGGGTTACGAGCAGTACTTC
>TRBD1|TRBJ1-5|TRBV15|-|15
CATSRFDRGYQPQHF
TGTGCCACCAGCAGATTTGACAGGGGGTATCAGCCACAGCATTTT
>TRBD1|TRBJ1-1|TRBV24-1|-|14
CATSEGDRGTEAFF
TGTGCCACCAGTGAGGGCGACAGGGGCACTGAAGCTTTCTTT
>-|TRBJ1-1|TRBV4-3|few|14
CASSEMTVYGRTFF
TGCGCCAGCTCGGAAATGACAGTCTACGGAAGAACTTTCTTT
>-|TRBJ2-3|TRBV7-9|-|13
CASSSRPEDTQYF
TGTGCCAGCAGCTCCCGGCCGGAGGATACGCAGTATTTT
>-|TRBJ1-4|TRBV2|-|12
CASRGSGEKLFF
TGTGCCAGCAGGGGGTCAGGTGAAAAACTGTTTTTT
>-|TRBJ2-4|TRBV20-1|many|12
CSARGHKNIQYF
TGCAGTGCTAGGGGCCACAAAAACATTCAGTACTTC
>-|TRBJ2-7|TRBV6-5|-|13
CASSYISQSEQYF
TGTGCCAGCAGTTATATCAGCCAGTCCGAGCAGTACTTC
>-|TRBJ1-5|TRBV12-3/TRBV12-4|few|14
CASSLTGPYQPQHF
TGTGCCAGCAGTTTAACCGGCCCCTATCAGCCCCAGCATTTT
>-|TRBJ1-4|TRBV11-2|many|18
CASSLGLGGGRLGEKLFF
TGTGCCAGCAGCTTGGGTCTCGGGGGTGGCCGGCTGGGTGAAAAACTGTTTTTT
>TRBD2|TRBJ2-5|TRBV18|once|15
CASSPWLAGAETQYF
TGTGCCAGCTCACCATGGCTAGCGGGGGCGGAGACCCAGTACTTC
>TRBD1|TRBJ2-3|TRBV3-1|few|15
CASSVTGTGPDTQYF
TGTGCCAGCAGCGTAACCGGGACAGGGCCAGATACGCAGTATTTT
>-|TRBJ1-1|TRBV27|-|15
CASSFLRTPPWEAFF
TGTGCCAGCAGTTTTCTGAGAACTCCCCCATGGGAAGCTTTCTTT
>TRBD2|TRBJ2-3|TRBV6-4|-|15
CASSDSGTSGDTQYF
TGTGCCAGCAGTGACTCGGGGACTAGCGGTGATACGCAGTATTTT
>-|TRBJ1-6|TRBV30|-|17
CAWSVVPGSSYNSPLHF
TGTGCCTGGAGTGTTGTTCCTGGGAGCTCCTATAATTCACCCCTCCACTTT
>-|TRBJ1-3|TRBV6-5|-|14
CASRPRGSGNTIYF
TGTGCCAGCAGGCCTCGGGGCTCTGGAAACACCATATATTTT
>-|TRBJ2-2|TRBV6-5|many|12
CASSYNTGELFF
TGTGCCAGCAGTTACAACACCGGGGAGCTGTTTTTT
>-|TRBJ2-2|TRBV6-5|many|13
CASSYLGAGELFF
TGTGCCAGCAGTTACTTGGGCGCCGGGGAGCTGTTTTTT
>-|TRBJ2-1|TRBV7-3|-|17
CASSLQGQGKLSNEQFF
TGTGCCAGCAGCCTCCAGGGGCAGGGAAAACTTTCCAATGAGCAGTTCTTC
>-|TRBJ2-4|TRBV15|many|13
CATSPGPLNIQYF
TGTGCCACCAGCCCCGGGCCATTAAACATTCAGTACTTC
>-|TRBJ2-5|TRBV12-3/TRBV12-4|-|15
CASSSPGRPGKTQYF
TGTGCCAGCAGTTCCCCAGGGCGTCCGGGGAAGACCCAGTACTTC
>-|TRBJ2-2|TRBV4-2|-|20
CASSQAVWRTKVRLTGELFF
TGTGCCAGCAGCCAAGCAGTGTGGAGGACAAAGGTCCGTTTGACCGGGGAGCTGTTTTTT
>-|TRBJ1-5|TRBV28|-|14
CASSLGIGNQPQHF
TGTGCCAGCAGTTTGGGTATTGGCAATCAGCCCCAGCATTTT
>-|TRBJ2-1|TRBV5-1|many|14
CASSLDRRYNEQFF
TGCGCCAGCAGCTTGGATCGCAGATACAATGAGCAGTTCTTC
>TRBD2|TRBJ2-2|TRBV6-5|few|13
CASSHGGAGELFF
TGTGCCAGCAGCCATGGGGGGGCCGGGGAGCTGTTTTTT
>TRBD2|TRBJ2-5|TRBV28|few|15
CASSGGDLAKETQYF
TGTGCCAGCAGTGGGGGGGACCTCGCCAAAGAGACCCAGTACTTC
>-|TRBJ2-1|TRBV3-1|few|13
CASSLTGSNEQFF
TGTGCCAGCAGCCTCACGGGCTCTAATGAGCAGTTCTTC
>TRBD1|TRBJ1-2|TRBV2|many|17
CASSEEGGQSITYGYTF
TGTGCCAGCAGTGAAGAGGGGGGACAGAGTATAACCTATGGCTACACCTTC
>-|TRBJ1-4|TRBV7-9|few|17
CASSPSWQPGEGEKLFF
TGTGCCAGCAGCCCCTCGTGGCAGCCCGGAGAAGGTGAAAAACTGTTTTTT
>TRBD1|TRBJ1-1|TRBV7-9|-|14
CASRRTGGITEAFF
TGTGCCAGCAGGCGGACAGGGGGCATCACTGAAGCTTTCTTT
>-|TRBJ2-3|TRBV18|few|15
CASSMDRISTDTQYF
TGTGCCAGCTCAATGGATAGGATCTCCACAGATACGCAGTATTTT
>-|TRBJ2-5|TRBV6-6|-|15
CASSLDGREQETQYF
TGTGCCAGCAGCCTCGACGGACGCGAGCAAGAGACCCAGTACTTC
>TRBD1|TRBJ1-6|TRBV30|-|15
CAWSARGPTNSPLHF
TGTGCCTGGAGCGCCAGGGGGCCTACTAATTCACCCCTCCACTTT
>-|TRBJ1-6|TRBV5-4|few|14
CASSRDRNNSPLHF
TGTGCCAGCAGCCGAGACAGGAACAATTCACCCCTCCACTTT
>-|TRBJ1-6|TRBV6-5|few|15
CASSRQQGKGSPLHF
TGTGCCAGCAGCCGACAACAGGGAAAGGGGTCACCCCTCCACTTT
>-|TRBJ1-6|TRBV7-2|few|15
CASSLFRGSNSPLHF
TGTGCCAGCAGCTTATTTAGGGGTAGTAATTCACCCCTCCACTTT
>-|TRBJ2-2|TRBV7-9|few|16
CASSENRNLNTGELFF
TGTGCCAGCAGCGAAAACAGGAATTTGAACACCGGGGAGCTGTTTTTT
>-|TRBJ1-1|TRBV11-2|many|14
CASLDRGMNTEAFF
TGTGCCAGCCTTGACCGCGGAATGAACACTGAAGCTTTCTTT
>-|TRBJ1-2|TRBV20-1|-|11
CSARDGGGYTF
TGCAGTGCTAGGGACGGGGGCGGCTACACCTTC
>-|TRBJ2-1|TRBV5-1|few|15
CASSLEWVSYNEQFF
TGCGCCAGCAGCTTGGAATGGGTATCCTACAATGAGCAGTTCTTC
>-|TRBJ2-4|TRBV2|few|15
CASQPQLRVENIQYF
TGTGCCAGCCAGCCGCAGTTGAGAGTCGAAAACATTCAGTACTTC
>-|TRBJ2-7|TRBV20-1|-|12
CSARETGREQYF
TGCAGTGCTAGAGAAACAGGGAGAGAGCAGTACTTC
>-|TRBJ1-2|TRBV7-2|few|13
CASSLAGESGYTF
TGTGCCAGCAGCTTAGCAGGGGAAAGCGGCTACACCTTC
>-|TRBJ1-1|TRBV4-1|-|13
CASSQETGLEAFF
TGCGCCAGCAGCCAAGAAACAGGCCTTGAAGCTTTCTTT
>-|TRBJ1-2|TRBV5-5|many|16
CASSSGTATVNYGYTF
TGTGCCAGCAGCTCCGGGACCGCCACTGTTAACTATGGCTACACCTTC
>-|TRBJ2-3|TRBV20-1|-|13
CSASSGYTDTQYF
TGCAGTGCTAGCTCGGGTTACACAGATACGCAGTATTTT
>TRBD1|TRBJ2-2|TRBV5-1|-|16
CASRNPGTGNTGELFF
TGCGCCAGCAGAAATCCCGGGACAGGGAACACCGGGGAGCTGTTTTTT
>TRBD1|TRBJ2-5|TRBV27|many|14
CASSLRTGQETQYF
TGTGCCAGCAGTTTGAGGACAGGCCAAGAGACCCAGTACTTC
>-|TRBJ2-2|TRBV5-4|-|13
CASSPFSAGELFF
TGTGCCAGCAGCCCATTCTCAGCCGGGGAGCTGTTTTTT